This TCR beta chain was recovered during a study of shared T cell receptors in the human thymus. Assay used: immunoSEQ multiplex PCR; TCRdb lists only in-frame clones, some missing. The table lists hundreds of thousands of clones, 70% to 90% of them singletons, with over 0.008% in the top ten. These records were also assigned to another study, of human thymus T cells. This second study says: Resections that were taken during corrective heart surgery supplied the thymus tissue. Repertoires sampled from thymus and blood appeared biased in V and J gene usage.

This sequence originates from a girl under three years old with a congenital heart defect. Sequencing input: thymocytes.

CDR3 DNA: TGTGCCAGCAGTCTTCGACAGGGGGCGATCTACGAGCAGTACTTC. Protein: CASSLRQGAIYEQYF. The rearrangement joins TRBV28 to TRBJ2-7; 10 nucleotides agree with TRBD1. Trimming removed 5 bases from V and 3 bases from J; junction bases left unmatched: 7. The CDR3 totals 15 residues. The germline V gene has CDR1 MDHEN and CDR2 SYDVKM. Full variable domain (remainder filled in from reference TRBV28 and TRBJ2-7): DVKVTQSSRYLVKRTGEKVFLECVQDMDHENMFWYRQDPGLGLRLIYFSYDVKMKEKGDIPEGYSVSREKKERFSLILESASTNQTSMYLCASSLRQGAIYEQYFGPGTRLTVT.